The clone carrying this TCR beta chain came up many times. TCRdb itself ran the 5' RACE reads through MiXCR, one entry per CDR3 protein. The profile shows tens of thousands of distinct CDR3 sequences, over 6.5% of them singletons. Trimming pared 1 base from V and 6 bases from J, leaving 15 bases between. The germline V gene has CDR1 LGHDT and CDR2 YNNKEL (reference sequence). The CDR3 extends over 16 amino acids. This entry belongs to a study of T-cell memory formation after mild COVID-19. What was sequenced was PBMCs or a T cell subset sorted from them (not recorded which). This clonotype was sampled from an adult who had mild COVID-19 (a few samples of this study predate the infection). Cell type and time point are not known. The chain couples TRBV3-1 to TRBJ2-2; D call uncertain. CDR3 nucleotide sequence: TGTGCCAGCAGCCAAGCGTCGGGCATAATCGCCGGGGAGCTGTTTTTT. Translated, it gives CASSQASGIIAGELFF.